Each of the 28 T cell receptor beta chains below was sequenced from the same sample in a study of CD8 T cells in ankylosing spondylitis. Study-level findings and limits: Characteristic of ankylosing spondylitis blood, it appeared, was a TCR beta motif comprising about eight highly homologous variants.

Their cognate antigens are unknown. TCRdb fed the 5' RACE reads into MiXCR, producing one record per CDR3 protein. The sample contains about 800,000 distinct CDR3 sequences, 10% to 15% of which appear only once. Material: blood, either unsorted or a sorted T cell fraction (not recorded which). Receptors originate from a male donor with ankylosing spondylitis.

This clonotype was counted between two and nine times. This chain joins TRBV11-1 and TRBJ2-5, with D uncertain. Germline CDR1 reads SGHAT; CDR2 reads FQDESV (reference sequence). Trimming shortened V by 6 bases and J by 4 bases, and 12 bases separated the two germline ends. CDR3 length equals 13 residues. The CDR3 DNA is TGTGCCAGCAGAGACCCGGCGGTAGAGACCCAGTACTTC. Its protein product is CASRDPAVETQYF. Drawing the rest from reference TRBV11-1 and TRBJ2-5, the complete variable domain is EAEVAQSPRYKITEKSQAVAFWCDPISGHATLYWYRQILGQGPELLVQFQDESVVDDSQLPKDRFSAERLKGVDSTLKIQPAELGDSAMYLCASRDPAVETQYFGPGTRLLVL.

The rearrangement joins TRBV6-5 to TRBJ2-7, with D hard to call. CDR1 and CDR2 from the germline V gene are MNHEY and SVGAGI. The CDR3 extends over 11 amino acids. The V end was cut by 6 bases, the J end by 5 bases, with 8 bases between. CDR3 loop: CASSSADEQYF. The CDR3 DNA reads TGTGCCAGCAGCTCCGCGGACGAGCAGTACTTC.

This clonotype turned up a few times. This chain connects TRBV7-9 to TRBJ1-2; D not certain. V was shortened by 0 bases and J by 8 bases, with 13 bases between the two germline ends. The germline gives CDR1 SEHNR, CDR2 FQNEAQ (reference sequence). CDR3 length: 14 amino acids. For the CDR3, the DNA is TGTGCCAGCAGCTTAGCGGTGGGGTCGTCCGGCTACACCTTC. Its protein product is CASSLAVGSSGYTF.

There are many counts of this clonotype. This chain joins TRBV18 and TRBJ2-7; D may be TRBD1 (6 bases). The CDR3 runs to 13 residues. Germline CDR1 and CDR2: KGHSH and LQKENI. Trimming removed 3 bases at V and 2 bases at J, with 8 bases between. CDR3 nucleotide sequence: TGTGCCAGCTCACCTGACAGGACCTACGAGCAGTACTTC. The encoded protein is CASSPDRTYEQYF.

This sequence joins TRBV20-1 and TRBJ2-7, with D perhaps TRBD2 (6 bases). CDR3 size: 14 residues. V was clipped by 0 bases and J by 2 bases, with 11 bases between them. Germline V gene lookup returns CDR1 DFQATT and CDR2 SNEGSKA (reference sequence). CDR3 amino acids: CSAREWGVPYEQYF. The CDR3 DNA is TGCAGTGCTAGAGAATGGGGGGTTCCCTACGAGCAGTACTTC.

The CDR3 reads CSARDPGQNPYEQYF. CDR3 DNA: TGCAGTGCTAGGGATCCGGGACAGAATCCCTACGAGCAGTACTTC. The genes are TRBV20-1 and TRBJ2-7; 7 positions agree with TRBD1. The J segment lost 2 bases and the V segment lost 3 bases, leaving 10 bases of the junction unmatched. Germline assignment: CDR1 DFQATT and CDR2 SNEGSKA (reference sequence). The CDR3 spans 15 residues.

This clonotype has a handful of counts. The genes are TRBV5-1 and TRBJ2-2, with no clear D. The V and J ends lost 5 bases and 0 bases respectively, with 5 bases between them. CDR3 length equals 13 residues. Germline V gene lookup returns CDR1 SGHRS and CDR2 YFSETQ. The CDR3 coding sequence is TGCGCCAGCAGAGCGACGAACACCGGGGAGCTGTTTTTT. This sequence encodes CASRATNTGELFF.

This clonotype was seen only a few times. This CDR3 is CASSLVGQGSDTQYF. DNA of the CDR3: TGTGCCAGCAGTTTAGTCGGACAGGGGTCGGATACGCAGTATTTT. J is TRBJ2-3 and V is TRBV28, with 9 nucleotides matching TRBD1. CDR3 length: 15 amino acids. Germline V gene lookup returns CDR1 MDHEN and CDR2 SYDVKM. Trimming cost V 2 bases and J 6 bases; bases outside gene matches: 6.

Ten or more counts support this clonotype. This sequence joins TRBV20-1 and TRBJ2-5; D not resolved. This CDR3 has 12 residues. Germline values: CDR1 DFQATT, CDR2 SNEGSKA (reference sequence). The ends were cut back, 6 bases at V and 0 bases at J, with 8 bases in the middle. CDR3 bases: TGCAGTGCCCTTGGCAACCAAGAGACCCAGTACTTC. Its protein is CSALGNQETQYF.

The chain employs TRBV5-1 and TRBJ1-1; D is ambiguous. Germline V gene lookup returns CDR1 SGHRS and CDR2 YFSETQ. This CDR3 is built from 16 residues. Trimming removed 2 bases at V and 0 bases at J, with 14 bases between. The CDR3 here is CASSFERRFMNTEAFF. CDR3 nucleotide sequence: TGCGCCAGCAGCTTCGAGAGACGGTTTATGAACACTGAAGCTTTCTTT.

The chain joins TRBV20-1 to TRBJ2-1; D unresolved. Trimming took off 0 bases at V and 5 bases at J, with 5 bases between the two ends. Germline loops: CDR1 DFQATT, CDR2 SNEGSKA (reference sequence). The CDR3 contains 12 residues. The CDR3: CSARDGHNEQFF. CDR3 nucleotide sequence: TGCAGTGCTAGAGATGGTCACAATGAGCAGTTCTTC.

Many counts were recorded for this clonotype. The chain employs TRBV20-1 and TRBJ1-1; D is possibly TRBD1 (5 bases). The V end was cut by 5 bases, the J end by 8 bases, with 21 bases between. This CDR3 spans 14 amino acids. CDR1 DFQATT and CDR2 SNEGSKA come from the germline V gene (reference sequence). This chain's CDR3 is CSAPPFLGGTEAFF. The CDR3 DNA sequence: TGCAGTGCTCCGCCCTTCCTTGGGGGGACCGAAGCTTTCTTT.

The CDR3 DNA reads as TGTGCCAGCAGCTTAATTCGTCTGGCAGGGCAAGCTACGCAGTATTTT. It specifies CASSLIRLAGQATQYF. The chain employs TRBV7-2 and TRBJ2-3; D is possibly TRBD1 (5 bases). V lost 2 bases and J 8 bases, leaving 20 bases between the germline ends. The CDR3 is 16 residues long. Germline assignment: CDR1 SGHTA and CDR2 FQGNSA.

The sample holds a few counts of this clonotype. V and J are TRBV20-1 and TRBJ2-7; perhaps TRBD2 as D (5 bases). Germline lookup yields CDR1 DFQATT and CDR2 SNEGSKA (reference sequence). CDR3 length: 15 residues. V lost 7 bases to trimming and J lost 7 bases, with 26 bases between them. CDR3 amino acids: CSVERSNRAPGEQYF. The CDR3, as DNA: TGCAGTGTGGAGAGATCCAACCGGGCCCCGGGGGAGCAGTACTTC.

The chain has TRBV9 and TRBJ1-1; D unresolved. Germline-derived CDR1 and CDR2 are SGDLS and YYNGEE. The CDR3 has 13 amino acids. Deletions cut 1 base from V and 1 base from J, with 5 bases between. The DNA of the CDR3 is TGTGCCAGCAGCGTAATGGGGAACACTGAAGCTTTCTTT. This translates into CASSVMGNTEAFF.

V is TRBV29-1 and J is TRBJ2-7, with D perhaps matching TRBD1 (5 bases). CDR3 length equals 15 residues. V shed 6 bases and J shed 7 bases, with 25 bases lying between them. CDR1 and CDR2 from the germline V gene are SQVTM and ANQGSEA. CDR3 sequence: CSVIWMGQGAREQYF. In nucleotides, the CDR3 is TGCAGCGTAATATGGATGGGTCAGGGTGCTAGGGAGCAGTACTTC.

The J gene is TRBJ2-1, the V gene TRBV5-1; 10 nucleotides match TRBD2. The germline CDR1 and CDR2 sequences are SGHRS and YFSETQ. The CDR3 extends over 20 amino acids. The trim removed 0 bases at V and 0 bases at J, leaving 12 bases unmatched. The CDR3 spells CASSLAGLAGARSSYNEQFF. The DNA of the CDR3 is TGCGCCAGCAGCTTGGCCGGGCTAGCGGGGGCTAGGAGCTCCTACAATGAGCAGTTCTTC.

The chain couples TRBV7-2 to TRBJ1-2; TRBD1 matches 7 bases. There are 14 residues in the CDR3. Germline trimming cut 1 base from V and 4 bases from J; bases unmatched to any gene: 3. The germline CDR1 and CDR2 sequences are SGHTA and FQGNSA. CDR3 sequence: CASSLGGQFYGYTF. DNA of the CDR3: TGTGCCAGCAGCTTAGGGGGACAGTTCTATGGCTACACCTTC. The full variable domain, with the rest looked up from reference TRBV7-2 and TRBJ1-2, is GAGVSQSPSNKVTEKGKDVELRCDPISGHTALYWYRQSLGQGLEFLIYFQGNSAPDKSGLPSDRFSAERTGGSVSTLTIQRTQQEDSAVYLCASSLGGQFYGYTFGSGTRLTVV.

This clonotype was counted a few times. The chain combines TRBV20-1 with TRBJ2-1; D is unresolved. V lost 6 bases to trimming and J lost 9 bases, with 9 bases between them. The CDR3 is 10 amino acids. Germline CDR1 and CDR2: DFQATT and SNEGSKA (reference sequence). The CDR3 protein is CSATAGEQFF. CDR3 coding DNA: TGCAGTGCCACAGCAGGTGAGCAGTTCTTC.

A remark on this clonotype: Just one base apart from a much larger clone, this may be a read error. In this CDR3 the conserved last residue, phenylalanine or tryptophan, is missing, so a read error is likely. The V and J genes are TRBV7-9 and TRBJ2-3, with TRBD2 as a possible D gene (6 bases). The germline V gene encodes CDR1 SEHNR and CDR2 FQNEAQ (reference sequence). Trimming cost V 5 bases and J 2 bases, with 11 bases left between them. The CDR3 runs to 14 residues. The DNA of the CDR3 is TGTGCCAGCAGCGTTAGCGGCCCCACAGATACGCAGTATCTT. It translates to CASSVSGPTDTQYL.

This clonotype has only a few counts. The CDR3 protein is CASSRTSGRAVRETQYF. The CDR3 DNA follows: TGTGCCAGCAGCCGTACTAGCGGGAGGGCCGTGAGGGAGACCCAGTACTTC. V usage is TRBV7-6 and J usage is TRBJ2-5; TRBD2 agrees at 13 bases. The CDR3 has 17 amino acids. CDR1 and CDR2 (germline): SGHVS, FNYEAQ. Germline trimming cut 5 bases from V and 5 bases from J; bases unmatched to any gene: 11.

Only a few counts were recorded for this clonotype. The V gene is TRBV20-1, the J gene TRBJ2-7; 9 nucleotides line up with TRBD1. The CDR3 runs to 14 residues. J gave up 4 bases and V 3 bases, and 7 bases lay outside the gene matches. Germline V gene sequence: CDR1 DFQATT, CDR2 SNEGSKA (reference sequence). The CDR3 DNA follows: TGCAGTGCTAGGGGGGACAGGGATGGTTACGAGCAGTACTTC. The encoded protein is CSARGDRDGYEQYF.

The rearrangement links TRBV20-1 to TRBJ2-5, with D possibly being TRBD1 (6 bases). The CDR3 contains 15 residues. CDR1 is DFQATT and CDR2 is SNEGSKA in the germline V gene (reference sequence). With 0 bases removed from V and 4 bases from J, the gap between germline ends came to 15 bases. The CDR3 protein is CSARDGRGIGETQYF. The CDR3 nucleotides read TGCAGTGCTAGAGATGGCAGGGGTATCGGAGAGACCCAGTACTTC.

This clonotype was seen ten or more times. The rearrangement joins TRBV9 to TRBJ1-4, with D unclear. CDR3 length equals 14 residues. Germline values: CDR1 SGDLS, CDR2 YYNGEE. The V end was cut by 0 bases, the J end by 7 bases, with 10 bases between. The CDR3 is CASSVGGFGEKLFF. The CDR3, as DNA: TGTGCCAGCAGCGTAGGAGGGTTCGGTGAAAAACTGTTTTTT.

The sample holds a few counts of this clonotype. The chain employs TRBV27 and TRBJ1-5; possibly TRBD1 for D (5 bases). Germline values: CDR1 MNHEY, CDR2 SMNVEV (reference sequence). V was clipped by 5 bases and J by 4 bases, with 15 bases between them. This CDR3 contains 15 residues. This chain's CDR3 is CASSAAGTGNQPQHF. The CDR3 DNA follows: TGTGCCAGCAGTGCCGCCGGGACGGGGAATCAGCCCCAGCATTTT.

The table lists this clonotype with a few counts. The chain recombines TRBV10-3 with TRBJ1-2, with D possibly being TRBD1 (5 bases). The CDR3 is 14 amino acids. CDR1 and CDR2 from the germline V gene are ENHRY and SYGVKD. Between the trimmed V and J ends, which lost 6 bases and 2 bases, there was a span of 13 bases. In DNA, the CDR3 is TGTGCCATCAGGAAGACGACAGTCAACTATGGCTACACCTTC. Its protein is CAIRKTTVNYGYTF.

The rearrangement links TRBV12-3 or TRBV12-4 to TRBJ1-1, with D possibly matching TRBD1 (5 bases). Trimming pared 8 bases from V and 0 bases from J, leaving 16 bases between. The CDR3 length is 15 residues. This CDR3 is CASRISGTVNTEAFF. The DNA for the CDR3 is TGTGCCAGCCGAATATCCGGGACGGTGAACACTGAAGCTTTCTTT.

The chain recombines TRBV7-9 with TRBJ2-5; D might be TRBD1 or TRBD2, each matching 5 bases. Trimming removed 5 bases from V and 5 bases from J, with 21 bases in between. The CDR3 has 16 residues. From germline, CDR1 is SEHNR and CDR2 FQNEAQ (reference sequence). Written as DNA, the CDR3 is TGTGCCAGCAGCCCTCGACAGACTCTAGCAGGGGAGACCCAGTACTTC. This codes for CASSPRQTLAGETQYF.